This entry lists 15 T cell receptor beta chains sequenced from one sample in a study of blood T cells in healthy people across ages. With a J-beta primer mix and a sample-barcoded 5' primer, a second PCR ran 7 to 11 cycles. TCRdb fed the 5' RACE reads into MiXCR, producing one record per CDR3 protein. Of 1.6 million or so distinct CDR3 sequences listed, 34% were seen once; the top ten hold roughly 12%. The source material was blood. The receptors were gathered from a woman in her thirties in good health.

The chain joins TRBV29-1 to TRBJ2-7; D is unresolved. The germline gives CDR1 SQVTM, CDR2 ANQGSEA. The germline V and J ends were trimmed by 7 bases and 3 bases, with 10 bases remaining between them. The CDR3 consists of 11 residues. This chain's CDR3 is CSGTHGYEQYF. CDR3 in DNA: TGCAGCGGAACACATGGCTACGAGCAGTACTTC.

The CDR3 spells CATSGRQGPNTGELFF. The CDR3 DNA reads TGTGCCACCAGCGGACGACAGGGTCCGAACACCGGGGAGCTGTTTTTT. V gene TRBV15 combines with J gene TRBJ2-2; TRBD1 matches 7 bases. CDR3 size: 16 residues. Germline CDR1 LNHNV, CDR2 YYDKDF (reference sequence). V shed 5 bases, J shed 0 bases, and the junction held 6 bases outside the gene matches.

This sequence joins TRBV27 and TRBJ1-2, with 7 bases lining up with TRBD1. The junction had 5 bases not matched to a gene; V was cut back by 6 bases and J by 4 bases. CDR1 and CDR2 (germline): MNHEY, SMNVEV (reference sequence). The CDR3 extends over 13 amino acids. The CDR3 here is CASRPGGTYGYTF. As DNA, the CDR3 is TGTGCCAGCAGACCAGGGGGTACCTATGGCTACACCTTC.

This clonotype was seen a few times. J is TRBJ2-3 and V is TRBV28; 7 bases line up with TRBD1. Germline V gene data show CDR1 as MDHEN and CDR2 as SYDVKM. V gave up 6 bases and J gave up 6 bases; unmatched junction bases: 9. This CDR3 has 14 residues. CDR3 nucleotides: TGTGCCAGCAGAGCGACAGGGCTCCGTGATACGCAGTATTTT. It yields the protein CASRATGLRDTQYF.

This clonotype was found many times. The genes are TRBV29-1 and TRBJ1-2; 7 bases are a match to TRBD1. This CDR3 contains 12 residues. CDR1 SQVTM and CDR2 ANQGSEA come from the germline V gene. The ends lost 4 bases at V and 6 bases at J; junction bases unmatched: 5. The CDR3 coding sequence is TGCAGCGTTGTAGGGGGCGCAGATGGCTACACCTTC. It encodes CSVVGGADGYTF. Combining the CDR3 with reference TRBV29-1 and TRBJ1-2 gives the whole variable domain SAVISQKPSRDICQRGTSLTIQCQVDSQVTMMFWYRQQPGQSLTLIATANQGSEATYESGFVIDKFPISRPNLTFSTLTVSNMSPEDSSIYLCSVVGGADGYTFGSGTRLTVV.

Points on this clonotype: Its ends do not fully match the called genes, so a read error is possible. The rearrangement links TRBV20-1 to TRBJ1-5; 12 bases are shared with TRBD1. The CDR3 has 17 residues. Germline V CDR1 and CDR2: DFQATT, SNEGSKA (reference sequence). The DNA for the CDR3 is TGCAGTGCTACCGGGGGACAGGGGGCGGACGGGGATCACCCCCAGCATTTT. Encoded protein: CSATGGQGADGDHPQHF.

This clonotype came up a few times. The V and J genes are TRBV15 and TRBJ1-5, with TRBD1 matching 10 bases. V shed 0 bases and J 4 bases; nucleotides not matched to a gene: 3. Germline V CDR1 and CDR2: LNHNV, YYDKDF (reference sequence). The CDR3 extends over 16 amino acids. The CDR3 is CATSRDRDRGNQPQHF. The CDR3 DNA is TGTGCCACCAGCAGAGACCGGGACAGGGGTAATCAGCCCCAGCATTTT.

This clonotype has ten or more counts. The chain combines TRBV29-1 with TRBJ1-2; D unresolved. The CDR3 has 11 amino acids. V dropped 6 bases and J dropped 4 bases, with 9 bases sitting between them. CDR1 is SQVTM and CDR2 is ANQGSEA in the germline V gene. The DNA of the CDR3 is TGCAGCGTCCGAGGCGGCTATGGCTACACCTTC. Translating gives CSVRGGYGYTF.

The chain links TRBV4-2 to TRBJ2-7; D gene ambiguous. The germline V and J ends were trimmed by 6 bases and 2 bases, with 11 bases remaining between them. In germline, CDR1 is LGHNA, CDR2 YNFKEQ. CDR3 length: 13 residues. CDR3: CASSEHGTYEQYF. CDR3 coding DNA: TGTGCCAGCAGTGAACACGGTACCTACGAGCAGTACTTC.

The chain employs TRBV2 and TRBJ2-7; TRBD1 matches at 9 bases. The J call is in doubt because the DNA end fits TRBJ2-4 better. CDR3 length: 14 residues. From germline, CDR1 is SNHLY and CDR2 FYNNEI. The CDR3 DNA reads TGTGCCAGCACCCTATCGGGGACAGGGTCCATTCAGTACTTC. This codes for CASTLSGTGSIQYF.

This chain links TRBV6-1 with TRBJ2-7, with 10 bases aligning to TRBD2. V lost 6 bases, J lost 6 bases, and 5 bases stayed unmatched. Germline V gene lookup returns CDR1 MNHNS and CDR2 SASEGT. This CDR3 contains 13 residues. The CDR3 nucleotides read TGTGCCAGCAGAACCGGGACTAGCGCCGAGCAGTACTTC. Its translation is CASRTGTSAEQYF.

The table lists this clonotype with a few counts. The chain is built from TRBV3-1 and TRBJ2-3; tentatively, D is TRBD1 or TRBD2 (5 bases each). Germline CDR1 reads LGHDT; CDR2 reads YNNKEL (reference sequence). Trimming shortened V by 8 bases and J by 5 bases, and 14 bases separated the two germline ends. The CDR3 is 13 residues long. Written as DNA, the CDR3 is TGTGCCAGCCGGGACGGAAGCGGAGATACGCAGTATTTT. Translated: CASRDGSGDTQYF.

This clonotype has only a few counts. The chain links TRBV12-3 or TRBV12-4 to TRBJ2-2; D not resolved. This CDR3 region has 11 residues. The V and J ends lost 3 bases and 7 bases respectively, with 3 bases between them. CDR3 in amino acids: CASSFNGELFF. CDR3 DNA: TGTGCCAGCAGTTTTAACGGGGAGCTGTTTTTT.

This clonotype was counted a few times. This CDR3 is CSARLSGTENQPQHF. DNA of the CDR3: TGCAGTGCTAGACTTTCCGGGACAGAAAATCAGCCCCAGCATTTT. V usage is TRBV20-1 and J usage is TRBJ1-5; TRBD1 aligns across 7 bases. The CDR3 sequence is 15 residues long. CDR1 and CDR2 (germline): DFQATT, SNEGSKA (reference sequence). With V trimmed by 2 bases and J by 4 bases, 8 bases remained unmatched.

J is TRBJ2-1 and V is TRBV5-1, with a tentative D call TRBD2 (6 bases). The CDR3 has 15 amino acids. V lost 3 bases and J 6 bases, leaving 16 bases between the germline ends. Germline CDR1 is SGHRS and CDR2 is YFSETQ. CDR3 in DNA: TGCGCCAGCAGCTCGGCCAGACTAGTTTCCAATGAGCAGTTCTTC. Translation gives CASSSARLVSNEQFF.